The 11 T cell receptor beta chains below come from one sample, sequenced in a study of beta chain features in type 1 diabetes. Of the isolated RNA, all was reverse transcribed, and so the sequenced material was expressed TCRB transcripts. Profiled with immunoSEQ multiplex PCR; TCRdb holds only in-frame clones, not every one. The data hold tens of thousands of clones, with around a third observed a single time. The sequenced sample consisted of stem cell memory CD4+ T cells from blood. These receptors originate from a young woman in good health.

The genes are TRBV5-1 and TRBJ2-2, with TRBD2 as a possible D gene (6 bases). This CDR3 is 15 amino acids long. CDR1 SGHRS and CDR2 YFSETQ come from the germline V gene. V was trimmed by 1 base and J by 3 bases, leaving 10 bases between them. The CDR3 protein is CASSLTGVDTGELFF. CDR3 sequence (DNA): TGCGCCAGCAGCTTGACGGGAGTCGACACCGGGGAGCTGTTTTTT.

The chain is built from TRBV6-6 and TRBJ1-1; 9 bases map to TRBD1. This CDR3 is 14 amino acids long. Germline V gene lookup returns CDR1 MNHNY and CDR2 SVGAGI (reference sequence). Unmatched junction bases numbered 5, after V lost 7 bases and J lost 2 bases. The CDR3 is CASTRGQGNTEAFF. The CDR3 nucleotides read TGTGCCAGCACCCGGGGACAGGGTAACACTGAAGCTTTCTTT.

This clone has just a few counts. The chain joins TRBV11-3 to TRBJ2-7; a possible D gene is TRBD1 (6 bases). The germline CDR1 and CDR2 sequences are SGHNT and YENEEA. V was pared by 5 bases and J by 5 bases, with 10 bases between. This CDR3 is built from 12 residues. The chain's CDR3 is CASSQQGDEQYF. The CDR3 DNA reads TGTGCCAGCAGCCAACAGGGTGACGAGCAGTACTTC.

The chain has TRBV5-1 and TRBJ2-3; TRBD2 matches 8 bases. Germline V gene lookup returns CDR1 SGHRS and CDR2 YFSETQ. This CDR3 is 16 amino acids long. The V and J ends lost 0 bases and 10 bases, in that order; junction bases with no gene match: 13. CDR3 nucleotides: TGCGCCAGCAGCTTGGCCGGCAATAGCGGGAACGGTGCGCAGTATTTT. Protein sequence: CASSLAGNSGNGAQYF.

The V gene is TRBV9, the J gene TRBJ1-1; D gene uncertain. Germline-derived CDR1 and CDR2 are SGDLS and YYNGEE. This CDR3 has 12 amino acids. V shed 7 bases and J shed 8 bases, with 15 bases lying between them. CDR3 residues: CASGREDVEAFF. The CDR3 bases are TGTGCCAGCGGGAGGGAAGACGTCGAAGCTTTCTTT.

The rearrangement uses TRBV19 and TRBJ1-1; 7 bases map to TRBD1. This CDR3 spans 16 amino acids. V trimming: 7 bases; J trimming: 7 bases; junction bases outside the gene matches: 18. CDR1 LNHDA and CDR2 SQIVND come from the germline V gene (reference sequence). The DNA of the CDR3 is TGTGCCAGTAACCACCGATGGACAGGCCACCACTTTGAAGCTTTCTTT. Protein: CASNHRWTGHHFEAFF.

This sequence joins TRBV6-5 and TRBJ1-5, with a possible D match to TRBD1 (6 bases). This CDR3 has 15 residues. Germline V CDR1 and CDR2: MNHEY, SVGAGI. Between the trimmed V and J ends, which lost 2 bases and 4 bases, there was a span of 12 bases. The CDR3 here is CASSYGDIGNQPQHF. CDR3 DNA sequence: TGTGCCAGCAGTTACGGGGACATCGGGAATCAGCCCCAGCATTTT.

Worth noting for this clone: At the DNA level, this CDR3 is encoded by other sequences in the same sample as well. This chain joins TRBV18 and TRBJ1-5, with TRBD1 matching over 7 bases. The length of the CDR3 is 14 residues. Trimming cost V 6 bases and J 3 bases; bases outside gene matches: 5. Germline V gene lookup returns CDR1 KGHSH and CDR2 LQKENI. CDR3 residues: CASSPGQFNQPQHF. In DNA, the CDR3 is TGTGCCAGCTCGCCGGGACAGTTCAATCAGCCCCAGCATTTT.

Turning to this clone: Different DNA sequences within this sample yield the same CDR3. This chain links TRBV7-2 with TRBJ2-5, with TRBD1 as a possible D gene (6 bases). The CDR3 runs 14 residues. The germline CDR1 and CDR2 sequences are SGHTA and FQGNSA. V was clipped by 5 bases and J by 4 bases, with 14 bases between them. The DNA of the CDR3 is TGTGCCAGCAGCCCTGGACAAGGGGGAGAGACCCAGTACTTC. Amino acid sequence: CASSPGQGGETQYF. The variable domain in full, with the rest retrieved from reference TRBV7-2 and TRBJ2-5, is GAGVSQSPSNKVTEKGKDVELRCDPISGHTALYWYRQSLGQGLEFLIYFQGNSAPDKSGLPSDRFSAERTGGSVSTLTIQRTQQEDSAVYLCASSPGQGGETQYFGPGTRLLVL.

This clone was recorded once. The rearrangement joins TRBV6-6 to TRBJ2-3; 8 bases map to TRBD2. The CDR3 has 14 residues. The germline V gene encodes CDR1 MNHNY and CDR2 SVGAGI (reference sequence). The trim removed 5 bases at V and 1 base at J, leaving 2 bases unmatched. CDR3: CASSSGGRTDTQYF. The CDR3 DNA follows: TGTGCCAGCAGTAGCGGGGGCCGCACAGATACGCAGTATTTT.

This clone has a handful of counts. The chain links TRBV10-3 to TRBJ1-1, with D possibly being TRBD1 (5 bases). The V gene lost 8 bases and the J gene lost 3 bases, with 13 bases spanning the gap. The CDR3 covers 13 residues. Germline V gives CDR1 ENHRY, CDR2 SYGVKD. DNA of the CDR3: TGTGCCATCTCTGGCGTGGGGCACACTGAAGCTTTCTTT. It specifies CAISGVGHTEAFF.